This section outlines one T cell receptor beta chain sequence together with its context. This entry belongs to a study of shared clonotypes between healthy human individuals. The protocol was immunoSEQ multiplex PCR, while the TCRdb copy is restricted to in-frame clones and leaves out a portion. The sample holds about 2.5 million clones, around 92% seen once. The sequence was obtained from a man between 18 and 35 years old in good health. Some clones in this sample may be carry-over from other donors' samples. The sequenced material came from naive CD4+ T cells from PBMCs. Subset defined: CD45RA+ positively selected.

This CDR3 reads CASSLNGRGTRQPQHF. The DNA of the CDR3 is TGTGCCAGCAGCTTGAATGGACGGGGAACCCGCCAGCCCCAGCATTTT. The V and J genes are TRBV7-2 and TRBJ1-5; D is uncertain. The CDR3 runs 16 residues. Germline V gene data show CDR1 as SGHTA and CDR2 as FQGNSA. Between the trimmed V and J ends, which lost 3 bases and 7 bases, there was a span of 19 bases.